The 30 T cell receptor beta chains presented below share a single source sample, sequenced in a study of shared T cell receptors in the human thymus. Produced via immunoSEQ multiplex PCR; TCRdb's table is partial and in-frame only. The sample has over 350,000 clones; approximately 95% are singletons. The sample was thymocytes. The receptors stem from a human donor.

The chain links TRBV11-2 to TRBJ1-5; tentatively, D is TRBD1 (5 bases). Germline V gene sequence: CDR1 SGHAT, CDR2 FQNNGV. The CDR3 is 14 residues long. V shed 3 bases and J shed 5 bases, with 11 bases lying between them. CDR3 loop: CASSLSGGDQPQHF. Written as DNA, the CDR3 is TGTGCCAGCAGCTTGTCTGGGGGTGATCAGCCCCAGCATTTT.

V is TRBV18 and J is TRBJ1-1, with D possibly matching TRBD1 (5 bases). The CDR3 has 15 amino acids. CDR1 is KGHSH and CDR2 is LQKENI in the germline V gene. The V end lost 2 bases, the J end lost 4 bases, and 14 bases lay between the germline ends. DNA for the CDR3: TGTGCCAGCTCACCAAGAGCAGGGTCGGGCACTGAAGCTTTCTTT. Amino acids: CASSPRAGSGTEAFF.

The V call is TRBV28, the J call TRBJ2-1; 10 bases map to TRBD2. Germline loops: CDR1 MDHEN, CDR2 SYDVKM. The CDR3 is 16 amino acids. J gave up 9 bases and V 8 bases, and 16 bases lay outside the gene matches. CDR3 DNA sequence: TGTGCCAGCCTTCTCCCAGCGGGAGGGCGGAAGGGTGAGCAGTTCTTC. Translated: CASLLPAGGRKGEQFF.

This chain connects TRBV6-1 to TRBJ2-1; maybe TRBD1 (5 bases). Trimming removed 4 bases from V and 3 bases from J, with 19 bases in between. CDR3 length: 17 amino acids. Germline lookup yields CDR1 MNHNS and CDR2 SASEGT. The CDR3 DNA follows: TGTGCCAGCAGTGCCCAAGGAAAGGGGAAGGTCTACAATGAGCAGTTCTTC. Residues: CASSAQGKGKVYNEQFF.

The rearrangement uses TRBV6-1 and TRBJ1-4; a possible D gene is TRBD1 (6 bases). This CDR3 has 14 amino acids. Trimming took off 6 bases at V and 7 bases at J, with 15 bases between the two ends. The germline V gene encodes CDR1 MNHNS and CDR2 SASEGT. The chain's CDR3 is CASSVARGGEKLFF. The CDR3 region has the DNA TGTGCCAGCAGCGTCGCCAGGGGAGGTGAAAAACTGTTTTTT.

The rearrangement joins TRBV5-1 to TRBJ2-3; 12 bases align to TRBD2. The V gene's germline CDR1 is SGHRS and CDR2 YFSETQ. The CDR3 has 16 residues. Trimming took 4 bases from V and 2 from J; bases not matched to a gene: 5. CDR3 protein: CASSRLAGGPTDTQYF. The DNA of the CDR3 is TGCGCCAGCAGCCGCCTAGCGGGAGGGCCCACAGATACGCAGTATTTT.

The chain couples TRBV13 to TRBJ2-7; TRBD2 aligns across 7 bases. V trimming: 3 bases; J trimming: 0 bases; junction bases outside the gene matches: 8. The length of the CDR3 is 16 residues. CDR1 PRHDT and CDR2 FYEKMQ come from the germline V gene (reference sequence). The CDR3 DNA reads as TGTGCCAGCAGCTTTTTTACGCGGGAGATCTCCTACGAGCAGTACTTC. It specifies CASSFFTREISYEQYF. Filled out from reference TRBV13 and TRBJ2-7, the complete variable domain reads AAGVIQSPRHLIKEKRETATLKCYPIPRHDTVYWYQQGPGQDPQFLISFYEKMQSDKGSIPDRFSAQQFSDYHSELNMSSLELGDSALYFCASSFFTREISYEQYFGPGTRLTVT.

The DNA for the CDR3 is TGTGCCAGCAGGGCCCCGGGACAGGGTAACACCGGGGAGCTGTTTTTT. Translating it yields CASRAPGQGNTGELFF. The chain has TRBV28 and TRBJ2-2, with TRBD1 matching 9 bases. CDR3 length equals 16 residues. The germline V gene encodes CDR1 MDHEN and CDR2 SYDVKM. V was clipped by 6 bases and J by 2 bases; unmatched bases: 7. Drawing the rest from reference TRBV28 and TRBJ2-2, the complete variable domain is DVKVTQSSRYLVKRTGEKVFLECVQDMDHENMFWYRQDPGLGLRLIYFSYDVKMKEKGDIPEGYSVSREKKERFSLILESASTNQTSMYLCASRAPGQGNTGELFFGEGSRLTVL.

The chain recombines TRBV4-1 with TRBJ2-1; no reliable D call. V was cut by 0 bases and J by 0 bases, with 18 bases left in between. Germline loops: CDR1 MGHRA, CDR2 YSYEKL. The CDR3 is 19 amino acids. The CDR3, as DNA: TGCGCCAGCAGCCAAGATCCCCGGAGACCCTTTAACTCCTACAATGAGCAGTTCTTC. The encoded protein is CASSQDPRRPFNSYNEQFF.

The chain links TRBV4-3 to TRBJ2-1; D is unclear. CDR3 length equals 17 residues. Per the germline V gene, CDR1 is LGHNA and CDR2 is YSLEER. The V end lost 0 bases, the J end lost 0 bases, and 12 bases lay between the germline ends. The CDR3 sequence is CASSQDETLSSYNEQFF. The CDR3 region has the DNA TGCGCCAGCAGCCAAGATGAGACTCTGAGCTCCTACAATGAGCAGTTCTTC.

V and J are TRBV7-3 and TRBJ2-5; TRBD2 is a possible D gene (6 bases). The germline V and J ends were trimmed by 1 base and 5 bases, with 11 bases remaining between them. The CDR3 is 14 residues long. Germline loops: CDR1 SGHTA, CDR2 FQGTGA. The CDR3 nucleotides are TGTGCCAGCAGCTTAATCGGGAGCGATGAGACCCAGTACTTC. Residues: CASSLIGSDETQYF.

This chain joins TRBV28 and TRBJ1-2; D may be TRBD1 (5 bases). CDR1 is MDHEN, CDR2 SYDVKM, per germline. CDR3 length: 18 residues. The V end lost 2 bases, the J end lost 3 bases, and 22 bases lay between the germline ends. CDR3 residues: CASSLESPGDSGHYGYTF. The CDR3 DNA reads as TGTGCCAGCAGTTTAGAGAGTCCCGGGGACTCAGGGCACTATGGCTACACCTTC.

The gene calls are TRBV11-3 and TRBJ1-1; D is possibly TRBD1 (5 bases). CDR3 length equals 13 residues. Germline CDR1 reads SGHNT; CDR2 reads YENEEA. Deletions cut 4 bases from V and 2 bases from J, with 8 bases between. Here the CDR3 DNA reads TGTGCCAGCAGCTCGACAGTCAACACTGAAGCTTTCTTT. Protein sequence: CASSSTVNTEAFF.

The rearrangement uses TRBV7-9 and TRBJ1-1, with 7 bases lining up with TRBD1. This CDR3 contains 19 residues. Germline V gene data show CDR1 as SEHNR and CDR2 as FQNEAQ (reference sequence). V shed 0 bases, J shed 11 bases, and the junction held 24 bases outside the gene matches. The CDR3 DNA is TGTGCCAGCAGCTTAGCCTCAACCCCACGACAGGGCAACCCGAGAGGGGCTTTCTTT. This codes for CASSLASTPRQGNPRGAFF.

This chain connects TRBV7-8 to TRBJ2-3, with TRBD2 matching over 12 bases. CDR3 size: 18 residues. J gave up 4 bases and V 2 bases, and 10 bases lay outside the gene matches. The V gene's germline CDR1 is SGHVS and CDR2 FQNEAQ. CDR3 bases: TGTGCCAGCAGCTTACCTCTAGCGGGAGGGCCCCTCCCAGATACGCAGTATTTT. Amino acid sequence: CASSLPLAGGPLPDTQYF. The full variable domain, its missing parts supplied by reference TRBV7-8 and TRBJ2-3, is GAGVSQSPRYKVAKRGQDVALRCDPISGHVSLFWYQQALGQGPEFLTYFQNEAQLDKSGLPSDRFFAERPEGSVSTLKIQRTQQEDSAVYLCASSLPLAGGPLPDTQYFGPGTRLTVL.

The rearrangement joins TRBV25-1 to TRBJ1-1; D is unclear. With 6 bases removed from V and 5 bases from J, the gap between germline ends came to 13 bases. The CDR3 sequence is 13 residues long. Germline V CDR1 and CDR2: MGHDK, SYGVNS. CDR3 residues: CASRHTGSTEAFF. CDR3 DNA: TGTGCCAGCAGACACACGGGGTCAACTGAAGCTTTCTTT.

The V gene is TRBV25-1, the J gene TRBJ1-2; weak D call: TRBD1 (6 bases). V was shortened by 8 bases and J by 8 bases, with 18 bases between the two germline ends. Germline CDR1 reads MGHDK; CDR2 reads SYGVNS. The CDR3 runs to 13 residues. The CDR3 nucleotides read TGTGCCAGCCGAGGGCCGACAGGCCGCGGCTACACCTTC. This gives the protein CASRGPTGRGYTF.

Written as DNA, the CDR3 is TGTGCCAGCAGCTTAGCCGGAACCCACGAGCAGTACTTC. It specifies CASSLAGTHEQYF. The chain carries TRBV7-6 and TRBJ2-7, with D unclear. This CDR3 has 13 amino acids. Trimming cost V 0 bases and J 5 bases, with 8 bases left between them. Germline assignment: CDR1 SGHVS and CDR2 FNYEAQ.

The chain couples TRBV25-1 to TRBJ2-7, with 7 bases fitting TRBD1. The CDR3 extends over 11 amino acids. V dropped 8 bases and J dropped 5; count of bases not matched to a gene: 3. The germline V gene has CDR1 MGHDK and CDR2 SYGVNS. The CDR3 DNA reads TGTGCCAGCCGGCAGGGGGACGAGCAGTACTTC. Its protein product is CASRQGDEQYF.

The rearrangement links TRBV19 to TRBJ2-4; D not certain. The germline V and J ends were trimmed by 3 bases and 9 bases, with 12 bases remaining between them. The CDR3 length is 13 residues. Germline lookup yields CDR1 LNHDA and CDR2 SQIVND (reference sequence). The CDR3 DNA follows: TGTGCCAGTAGTATGCCCGGGTTTGGCATTCAGTACTTC. It encodes CASSMPGFGIQYF.

The chain employs TRBV21-1 and TRBJ1-5. TRBV21-1 is reported as a pseudogene. The CDR3 covers 16 residues. The DNA for the CDR3 is TGTGCCAGCAGCAAAGTCGGCGAACGAAGCAATCAGCCCCAGCATTTT. This codes for CASSKVGERSNQPQHF.

This clone has only one observation. This sequence joins TRBV2 and TRBJ1-5; unclear D gene. The CDR3 has 13 amino acids. The germline V and J ends were trimmed by 6 bases and 3 bases, with 9 bases remaining between them. CDR1 and CDR2 (germline): SNHLY, FYNNEI. CDR3: CASSGWANQPQHF. DNA of the CDR3: TGTGCCAGCAGCGGCTGGGCCAATCAGCCCCAGCATTTT.

This clone is a singleton in its sample. The V call is TRBV11-2, the J call TRBJ2-5, with 12 bases lining up with TRBD2. Germline-derived CDR1 and CDR2 are SGHAT and FQNNGV. V shed 5 bases, J shed 0 bases, and the junction held 4 bases outside the gene matches. The CDR3 is made up of 16 amino acids. The CDR3 region is CASSPRLAGDQETQYF. In DNA, the CDR3 is TGTGCCAGCAGCCCGAGACTAGCGGGGGACCAAGAGACCCAGTACTTC.

This clone was detected only once. The chain carries TRBV28 and TRBJ1-1; possible D gene TRBD1, 5 bases. This CDR3 is built from 17 residues. V lost 3 bases and J 6 bases, leaving 23 bases between the germline ends. CDR1 is MDHEN and CDR2 is SYDVKM in the germline V gene. The CDR3 region is CASSFTSWAGKEAEAFF. In nucleotides, the CDR3 is TGTGCCAGCAGTTTTACTTCCTGGGCAGGGAAGGAGGCTGAAGCTTTCTTT.

This rearrangement joins TRBV25-1 to TRBJ2-7; maybe TRBD1 (6 bases). V was pared by 2 bases and J by 5 bases, with 16 bases between. The CDR3 is 15 residues long. Germline V gene lookup returns CDR1 MGHDK and CDR2 SYGVNS. In nucleotides, the CDR3 is TGTGCCAGCAGTGAAGGGGCCAGGGGTCCCCACGAGCAGTACTTC. This translates into CASSEGARGPHEQYF.

This rearrangement joins TRBV5-4 to TRBJ1-1; D gene unclear. CDR1 is SGHNT and CDR2 is YYREEE in the germline V gene (reference sequence). This CDR3 has 13 amino acids. V lost 2 bases and J lost 1, with 6 bases in between. CDR3 sequence: CASSLLGNTEAFF. The DNA of the CDR3 is TGTGCCAGCAGCTTATTGGGGAACACTGAAGCTTTCTTT.

The chain couples TRBV11-2 to TRBJ2-5; TRBD1 or TRBD2 may be the D gene (7 bases each). This CDR3 spans 17 amino acids. Germline values: CDR1 SGHAT, CDR2 FQNNGV. V lost 1 base and J 2 bases, leaving 17 bases between the germline ends. CDR3 sequence (DNA): TGTGCCAGCAGCTTAGCAGGGCAGGGGGAGGGTCAAGAGACCCAGTACTTC. This gives the protein CASSLAGQGEGQETQYF.

This clone is a singleton in its sample. The chain combines TRBV15 with TRBJ1-5, with 12 bases matching TRBD1. CDR3 length: 20 amino acids. V was pared by 0 bases and J by 2 bases, with 11 bases of the junction left unmatched. CDR1 is LNHNV and CDR2 is YYDKDF in the germline V gene (reference sequence). The CDR3 reads CATSRDDGTGGEVGNQPQHF. The CDR3 nucleotides are TGTGCCACCAGCAGAGATGACGGGACAGGGGGCGAAGTTGGCAATCAGCCCCAGCATTTT. The entire variable domain, with the rest obtained from reference TRBV15 and TRBJ1-5, is as follows: DAMVIQNPRYQVTQFGKPVTLSCSQTLNHNVMYWYQQKSSQAPKLLFHYYDKDFNNEADTPDNFQSRRPNTSFCFLDIRSPGLGDTAMYLCATSRDDGTGGEVGNQPQHFGDGTRLSIL.

This chain uses TRBV6-5 with TRBJ2-2; no clear D. CDR1 and CDR2 from the germline V gene are MNHEY and SVGAGI. The CDR3 sequence is 15 residues long. Trimming took off 7 bases at V and 5 bases at J, with 17 bases between the two ends. The CDR3 sequence: CASKWKGARTGELFF. The CDR3 bases are TGTGCCAGCAAATGGAAGGGCGCGAGGACCGGGGAGCTGTTTTTT.

This chain uses TRBV2 with TRBJ2-5, with 10 bases that match TRBD2. The germline V gene has CDR1 SNHLY and CDR2 FYNNEI. V lost 8 bases to trimming and J lost 0 bases; unmatched junction nucleotides: 21. The CDR3 consists of 20 residues. DNA of the CDR3: TGTGCCAGCTCGACGCATGGGCCGAACCGACTAGCGGGCCACCAAGAGACCCAGTACTTC. Its translation: CASSTHGPNRLAGHQETQYF. The whole variable domain, remainder taken from reference TRBV2 and TRBJ2-5, is EPEVTQTPSHQVTQMGQEVILRCVPISNHLYFYWYRQILGQKVEFLVSFYNNEISEKSEIFDDQFSVERPDGSNFTLKIRSTKLEDSAMYFCASSTHGPNRLAGHQETQYFGPGTRLLVL.